The rows below give T cell receptor beta chains drawn from one sample of a study of OX40 agonist ivuxolimab in advanced cancers. Assay: immunoSEQ multiplex PCR; the TCRdb copy retains only in-frame clones and omits some. The sample has 72,000 or so clones; 85% to 90% are singletons. The sample in question was CD4+ or CD8+ T cells sorted from blood, obtained in a trial of the OX40 agonist ivuxolimab. These receptors were obtained from an adult with an advanced solid tumor such as melanoma, head and neck, liver or kidney cancer. Each CDR3 is given with its conserved first and last residue. Each record gives: V gene, clone size, D gene, CDR3 length, J gene, CDR3 protein, CDR3 DNA. A D gene is named only where the DNA matches it firmly. Clone size is shown for a subset of rows, as once, few, many or a class of expanded clone.

TRBV18	NA	TRBD2	14	TRBJ2-1	CASRSPSGANEQFF	TGTGCCAGCCGATCCCCTAGCGGGGCCAATGAGCAGTTCTTC
TRBV19	NA	TRBD1	14	TRBJ1-5	CASSHGQGRQPQHF	TGTGCCAGTAGTCACGGACAGGGGCGACAGCCCCAGCATTTT
TRBV18	few	TRBD2	15	TRBJ2-7	CASSSRLAEYYEQYF	TGTGCCAGCTCATCACGACTAGCGGAATACTACGAGCAGTACTTC
TRBV6-6	NA	NA	16	TRBJ2-1	CASSYPRGREANEQFF	TGTGCCAGCAGTTACCCGCGGGGCAGGGAAGCCAATGAGCAGTTCTTC
TRBV15	NA	NA	14	TRBJ2-5	CATSRDANQETQYF	TGTGCCACCAGCAGGGATGCCAACCAAGAGACCCAGTACTTC
TRBV7-2	NA	TRBD1	12	TRBJ2-1	CASSAYRGEQFF	TGTGCCAGCAGCGCGTACAGGGGTGAGCAGTTCTTC
TRBV7-2	NA	TRBD1	15	TRBJ1-1	CASSLTGAGSTEAFF	TGTGCCAGCAGCTTAACAGGGGCAGGGAGCACTGAAGCTTTCTTT
TRBV7-3	NA	NA	15	TRBJ2-1	CASSLTADPDNEQFF	TGTGCCAGCAGCTTAACGGCGGACCCAGACAATGAGCAGTTCTTC
TRBV11-2	NA	NA	15	TRBJ1-6	CASRGTWGNNSPLHF	TGTGCCAGCAGAGGGACTTGGGGTAATAATTCACCCCTCCACTTT
TRBV6-6	NA	NA	14	TRBJ1-3	CASRIGGSGNTIYF	TGTGCCAGCAGAATCGGGGGATCTGGAAACACCATATATTTT
TRBV5-8	NA	NA	15	TRBJ1-4	CASSLSGQGNEKLFF	TGTGCCAGCAGCTTGTCGGGCCAGGGGAATGAAAAACTGTTTTTT
TRBV2	NA	NA	13	TRBJ2-1	CASSLFLYNEQFF	TGTGCCAGCAGTCTCTTCCTCTACAATGAGCAGTTCTTC
TRBV6-9	NA	NA	13	TRBJ1-1	CASSLTLNTEAFF	TGTGCCAGCAGTTTAACACTGAACACTGAAGCTTTCTTT
TRBV4-3	NA	NA	14	TRBJ2-1	CASSQPEKRDEQFF	TGCGCCAGCAGCCAACCCGAGAAGCGCGATGAGCAGTTCTTC
TRBV7-9	NA	NA	15	TRBJ2-7	CASSLYRSGDYEQYF	TGTGCCAGCAGCTTATATCGGAGTGGGGACTACGAGCAGTACTTC
TRBV19	NA	NA	14	TRBJ2-1	CASSDPGLSGEQFF	TGTGCCAGTAGTGATCCCGGTCTTAGCGGCGAGCAGTTCTTC
TRBV5-4	NA	TRBD1	17	TRBJ1-4	CASSSKTGGEANEKLFF	TGTGCCAGCAGCTCCAAGACAGGGGGCGAGGCTAATGAAAAACTGTTTTTT
TRBV29-1	NA	TRBD2	15	TRBJ2-7	CSVLPSGLSSYEQYF	TGCAGCGTCCTCCCTAGCGGGCTAAGCTCCTACGAGCAGTACTTC
TRBV6-5	NA	NA	14	TRBJ2-2	CASSPTANTGELFF	TGTGCCAGCAGTCCGACAGCGAACACCGGGGAGCTGTTTTTT
TRBV5-7	once	NA	15	TRBJ2-1	CASSFKWPAQNEQFF	TGTGCCAGCAGCTTCAAGTGGCCGGCCCAGAATGAGCAGTTCTTC
TRBV6-5	NA	NA	13	TRBJ1-1	CASRGSDRYEAFF	TGTGCCAGCAGGGGGAGCGACAGATATGAAGCTTTCTTT
TRBV5-1	NA	TRBD1	16	TRBJ1-1	CASSWTGDLVNTEAFF	TGCGCCAGCAGCTGGACAGGGGACCTAGTGAACACTGAAGCTTTCTTT
TRBV28	NA	TRBD1	17	TRBJ1-2	CASKTSGTGGANYGYTF	TGTGCCAGCAAAACATCCGGGACAGGGGGAGCTAACTATGGCTACACCTTC
TRBV27	NA	TRBD1	14	TRBJ2-1	CASLRDRGQDEQFF	TGTGCCAGCCTCCGGGACAGGGGGCAGGATGAGCAGTTCTTC
TRBV6-5	once	NA	11	TRBJ2-7	CASSLGLEQYF	TGTGCCAGCAGCCTCGGTCTCGAGCAGTACTTC
TRBV5-1	NA	NA	13	TRBJ2-4	CASSPSGIDLQYF	TGCGCCAGCAGCCCGAGCGGTATCGACCTCCAGTACTTC
TRBV4-3	NA	NA	15	TRBJ1-4	CASSQDGTRAEKLFF	TGCGCCAGCAGCCAAGATGGGACCAGGGCGGAAAAACTGTTTTTT
TRBV6-1	NA	TRBD2	15	TRBJ2-7	CASSLKAGDSYEQYF	TGTGCCAGCAGTTTAAAAGCGGGAGATTCCTACGAGCAGTACTTC
TRBV28	NA	TRBD2	13	TRBJ2-1	CALAGGRRNEQFF	TGTGCCTTAGCGGGGGGTCGTAGGAATGAGCAGTTCTTC
TRBV10-1	NA	NA	14	TRBJ2-7	CASRRQNKTYEQYF	TGCGCCAGCAGGAGACAGAACAAAACCTACGAGCAGTACTTC
TRBV7-2	once	NA	13	TRBJ1-1	CASSFQPRAEAFF	TGTGCCAGCAGCTTCCAACCGAGGGCTGAAGCTTTCTTT
TRBV6-5	NA	NA	13	TRBJ2-2	CASTPPGTGELFF	TGTGCCAGCACCCCCCCGGGGACCGGGGAGCTGTTTTTT
TRBV5-1	NA	NA	12	TRBJ2-1	CASSLRGDEQFF	TGCGCCAGCAGCTTAAGGGGCGATGAGCAGTTCTTC
TRBV11-2	NA	TRBD2	17	TRBJ2-2	CASTRREGTRYTGELFF	TGTGCCAGCACCCGACGGGAGGGGACTAGATACACCGGGGAGCTGTTTTTT
TRBV6-1	NA	TRBD1	16	TRBJ1-1	CASSVGQGRWETEAFF	TGTGCCAGCAGTGTAGGACAGGGTCGTTGGGAAACTGAAGCTTTCTTT
TRBV5-6	few	TRBD1	16	TRBJ1-2	CASSLVGQGEWYGYTF	TGTGCCAGCAGCTTGGTGGGACAGGGGGAATGGTATGGCTACACCTTC
TRBV7-2	NA	TRBD1	15	TRBJ1-2	CASSPPGTGVRGYTF	TGTGCCAGCAGCCCACCCGGGACAGGGGTGCGGGGCTACACCTTC
TRBV28	NA	TRBD1	15	TRBJ1-2	CASSRRDRRHYGYTF	TGTGCCAGCAGTCGCCGGGACAGGCGGCACTATGGCTACACCTTC
TRBV18	few	NA	13	TRBJ2-3	CASSPPSTDTQYF	TGTGCCAGCTCACCACCGAGCACAGATACGCAGTATTTT
TRBV4-1	NA	NA	16	TRBJ1-3	CASSQERGKAGNTIYF	TGCGCCAGCAGCCAAGAAAGAGGGAAGGCTGGAAACACCATATATTTT